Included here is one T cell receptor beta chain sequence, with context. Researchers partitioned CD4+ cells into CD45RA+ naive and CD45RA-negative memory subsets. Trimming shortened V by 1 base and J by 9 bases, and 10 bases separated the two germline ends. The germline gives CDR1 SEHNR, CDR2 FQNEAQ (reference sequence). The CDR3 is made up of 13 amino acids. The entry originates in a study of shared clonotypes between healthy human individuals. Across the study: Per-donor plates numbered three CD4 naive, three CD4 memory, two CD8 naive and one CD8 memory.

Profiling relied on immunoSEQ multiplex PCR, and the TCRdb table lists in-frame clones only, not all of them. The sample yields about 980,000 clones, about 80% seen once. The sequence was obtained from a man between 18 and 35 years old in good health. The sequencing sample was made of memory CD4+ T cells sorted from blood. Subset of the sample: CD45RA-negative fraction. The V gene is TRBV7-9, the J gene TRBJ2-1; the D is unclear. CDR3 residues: CASSLGSPGEQFF. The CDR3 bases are TGTGCCAGCAGCTTAGGTTCGCCGGGTGAGCAGTTCTTC.